The clone carrying this T cell receptor (beta chain) was seen just once. Its antigen is unknown. This specimen includes other DNA sequences encoding the same CDR3. The timepoints at which blood was sampled were baseline, cycle 4 day 1, and cycle 7 day 1. The data derive from a study of OX40 agonist ivuxolimab in advanced cancers. For the study at large: Enrollees could have had prior anti-PD-1, anti-PD-L1 or anti-CTLA-4 therapy, which 40% to 45% had received. General study findings and limits: The authors also found low normalized T-cell clonal expansion in some nonresponders.

The CDR3 has 15 amino acids. V trimming: 0 bases; J trimming: 6 bases; junction bases outside the gene matches: 4. The V gene's germline CDR1 is LGHNA and CDR2 YSLEER. TCRdb's table, derived via immunoSEQ multiplex PCR, lists solely in-frame clones and lacks some. Among roughly 90,000 clones listed, approximately 90% were seen once. The TCR originated in an adult with an advanced solid tumor such as melanoma, head and neck, liver or kidney cancer. The sequencing used CD4+ or CD8+ T cells sorted from blood, collected in a trial of the OX40 agonist ivuxolimab. This sequence joins TRBV4-3 and TRBJ2-7; 11 bases are a match to TRBD2. The CDR3 DNA follows: TGCGCCAGCAGCCAAGACTGGCTAGCGGGAGGCGAGCAGTACTTC. It codes for CASSQDWLAGGEQYF.